This TCR beta chain is from a study of regulatory T cells in long-lasting Graves disease. Points from the study as a whole: The researchers studied only peripheral blood, not thyroid tissue. TRBV28, TRBJ1-2 and TRBJ2-5 were favored in persistent disease.

The CDR3 contains 16 residues. Germline CDR1 SNHLY, CDR2 FYNNEI. V dropped 0 bases and J dropped 7 bases, with 19 bases sitting between them. The TCR beta library used iRepertoire HTBI primers with Arm-PCR amplification of CDR3. TCRdb passed the multiplex PCR reads through MiXCR, listing each CDR3 protein once. The profile shows 400,000 to 500,000 distinct CDR3 sequences, about 17% of them singletons. About this clonotype: Its target is not known.

Time point here: newly diagnosed GD, antithyroid drugs for less than 3 months. The TCR library was made from RNA extracted from PBMCs. This same sample was also taken into another study, of T cells in Graves' hyperthyroidism and ophthalmopathy.

The rearrangement joins TRBV2 to TRBJ2-7, with a possible D match to TRBD2 (5 bases). The sequences come from peripheral blood mononuclear cells (PBMCs), collected at new diagnosis, from a patient treated with antithyroid drugs. This sequence was found in a woman in her 30s with Graves disease. CDR3 DNA sequence: TGTGCCAGCAGTGAAGCGGTAGTGCTAGCCCCTCTGGAGCAGTACTTC. Translated, it gives CASSEAVVLAPLEQYF. Complete variable domain (other parts from reference TRBV2 and TRBJ2-7): EPEVTQTPSHQVTQMGQEVILRCVPISNHLYFYWYRQILGQKVEFLVSFYNNEISEKSEIFDDQFSVERPDGSNFTLKIRSTKLEDSAMYFCASSEAVVLAPLEQYFGPGTRLTVT.